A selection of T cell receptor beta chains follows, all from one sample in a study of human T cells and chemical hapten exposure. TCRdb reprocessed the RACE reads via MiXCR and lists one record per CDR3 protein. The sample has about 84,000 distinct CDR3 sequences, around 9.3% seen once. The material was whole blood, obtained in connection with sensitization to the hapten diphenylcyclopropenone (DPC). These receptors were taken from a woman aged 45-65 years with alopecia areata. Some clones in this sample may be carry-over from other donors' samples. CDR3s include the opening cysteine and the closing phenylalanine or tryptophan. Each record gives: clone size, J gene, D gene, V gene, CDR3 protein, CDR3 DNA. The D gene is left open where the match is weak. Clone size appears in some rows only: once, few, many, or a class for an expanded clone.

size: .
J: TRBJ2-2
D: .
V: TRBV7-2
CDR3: CASSLVGGSTGELFF
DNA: TGTGCCAGCAGCTTAGTAGGGGGGTCAACCGGGGAGCTGTTTTTT

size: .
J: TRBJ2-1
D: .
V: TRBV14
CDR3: CASSQGYYNEQFF
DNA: TGTGCCAGCAGCCAGGGGTACTACAATGAGCAGTTCTTC

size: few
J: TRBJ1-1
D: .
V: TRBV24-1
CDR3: CATSGTSQGNTEAFF
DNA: TGTGCCACCAGTGGAACCTCACAGGGTAACACTGAAGCTTTCTTT

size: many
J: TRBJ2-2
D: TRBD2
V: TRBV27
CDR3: CASSSYGLAGPNTGELFF
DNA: TGTGCCAGCAGTTCCTACGGACTAGCGGGACCGAACACCGGGGAGCTGTTTTTT

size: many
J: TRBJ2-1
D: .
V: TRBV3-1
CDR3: CASSTSVEQFF
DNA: TGTGCCTCCTCGACGTCTGTTGAGCAGTTCTTC

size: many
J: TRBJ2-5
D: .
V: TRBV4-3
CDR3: CASSQTRVETQYF
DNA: TGCGCCAGCAGCCAGACCAGGGTGGAGACCCAGTACTTC

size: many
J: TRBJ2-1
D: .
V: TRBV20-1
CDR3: CSARRRGQMINEQFF
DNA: TGCAGTGCTAGGAGGAGGGGGCAGATGATCAATGAGCAGTTCTTC

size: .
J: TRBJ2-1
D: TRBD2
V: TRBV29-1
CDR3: CSVGGLAGAYNEQFF
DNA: TGCAGCGTGGGGGGACTAGCGGGAGCATACAATGAGCAGTTCTTC

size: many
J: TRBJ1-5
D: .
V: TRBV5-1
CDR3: CASSPEGNQPQHF
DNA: TGCGCCAGCAGCCCAGAAGGGAATCAGCCCCAGCATTTT

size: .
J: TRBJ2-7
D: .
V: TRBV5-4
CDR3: CASSLAETYEQYF
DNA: TGTGCCAGCAGCTTGGCAGAGACCTACGAGCAGTACTTC

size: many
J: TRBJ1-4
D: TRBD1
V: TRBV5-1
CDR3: CASSTGIDFEKLFF
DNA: TGCGCCAGTTCGACAGGGATCGATTTTGAAAAACTGTTTTTT

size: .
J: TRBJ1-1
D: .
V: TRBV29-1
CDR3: CSGNMNTEAFF
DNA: TGCAGCGGGAATATGAACACTGAAGCTTTCTTT

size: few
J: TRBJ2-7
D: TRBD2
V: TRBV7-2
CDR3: CASSVRLAGRYEQYF
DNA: TGTGCCAGCAGCGTCCGACTAGCGGGGCGGTACGAGCAGTACTTC

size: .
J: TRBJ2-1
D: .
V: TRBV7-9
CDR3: CASSLPGGARNEQFF
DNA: TGTGCCAGCAGCTTACCGGGGGGCGCGAGGAATGAGCAGTTCTTC

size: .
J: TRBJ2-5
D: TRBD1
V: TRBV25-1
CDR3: CASSDTGTGAGETQYF
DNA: TGTGCCAGCAGTGATACCGGGACAGGAGCGGGAGAGACCCAGTACTTC

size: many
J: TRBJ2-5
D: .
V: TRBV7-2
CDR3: CASSLAGGQETQYF
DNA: TGCGCCAGCAGCTTGGCAGGCGGTCAAGAGACCCAGTACTTC

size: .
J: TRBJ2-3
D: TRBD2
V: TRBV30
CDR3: CAWSASGVTDTQYF
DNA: TGTGCCTGGAGTGCTAGCGGGGTCACAGATACGCAGTATTTT

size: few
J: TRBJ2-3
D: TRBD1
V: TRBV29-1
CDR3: CSAGQGWSTDTQYF
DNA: TGCAGCGCTGGACAGGGATGGAGTACAGATACGCAGTATTTT

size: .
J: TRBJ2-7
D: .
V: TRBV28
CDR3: CASSFPGDVSYEQYF
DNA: TGTGCCAGCAGTTTCCCAGGGGACGTCTCCTACGAGCAGTACTTC

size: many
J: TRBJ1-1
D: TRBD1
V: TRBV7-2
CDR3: CASSFLTGGNTEAFF
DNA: TGTGCCAGCAGCTTCTTGACAGGGGGAAACACTGAAGCTTTCTTT

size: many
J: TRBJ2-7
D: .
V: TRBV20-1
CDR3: CSARDSGSSYEQYF
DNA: TGCAGTGCTAGAGATTCCGGGAGCTCCTACGAGCAGTACTTC

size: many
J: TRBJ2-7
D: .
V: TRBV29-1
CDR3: CSVEGADSYEQYF
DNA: TGCAGCGTTGAAGGCGCAGACTCCTACGAGCAGTACTTC

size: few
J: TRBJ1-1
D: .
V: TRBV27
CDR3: CASSFIQGTDTEAFF
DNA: TGTGCCAGCAGTTTCATACAGGGAACGGACACTGAAGCTTTCTTT

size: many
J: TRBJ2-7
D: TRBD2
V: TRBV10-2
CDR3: CASSRGAGAYEQYF
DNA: TGCGCCAGCAGTCGGGGAGCGGGAGCCTACGAGCAGTACTTC

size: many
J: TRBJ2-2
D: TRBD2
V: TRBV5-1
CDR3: CASSLQPGLAGIRGTGELFF
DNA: TGCGCCAGCAGCTTGCAACCGGGACTAGCGGGGATTCGGGGCACCGGGGAGCTGTTTTTT

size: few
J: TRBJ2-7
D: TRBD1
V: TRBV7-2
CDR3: CASSLNRGRYEQYF
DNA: TGTGCCAGCAGCTTGAACAGGGGTCGCTACGAGCAGTACTTC

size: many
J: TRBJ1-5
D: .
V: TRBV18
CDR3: CASSPSTGSQPQHF
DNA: TGTGCCAGCTCACCATCTACGGGGAGTCAGCCCCAGCATTTT

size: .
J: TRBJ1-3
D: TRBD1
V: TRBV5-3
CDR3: CARSSADRGRTGNTIYF
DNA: TGTGCCAGAAGCTCAGCCGACAGGGGAAGGACGGGAAACACCATATATTTT

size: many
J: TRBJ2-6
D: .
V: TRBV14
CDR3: CASSQHAGANVLTF
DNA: TGTGCCAGCAGCCAACACGCCGGGGCCAACGTCCTGACTTTC

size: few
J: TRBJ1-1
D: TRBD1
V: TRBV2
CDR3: CASEMAGGTEAFF
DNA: TGTGCCAGCGAGATGGCAGGGGGCACTGAAGCTTTCTTT

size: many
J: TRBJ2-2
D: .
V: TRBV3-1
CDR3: CASSQLLNTGELFF
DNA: TGTGCCAGCAGCCAACTACTGAACACCGGGGAGCTGTTTTTT

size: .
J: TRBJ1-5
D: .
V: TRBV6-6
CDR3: CASSYSFGGNQPQHF
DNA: TGTGCCAGCAGTTACTCCTTCGGAGGCAATCAGCCCCAGCATTTT

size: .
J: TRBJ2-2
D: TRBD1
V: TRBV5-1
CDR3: CASSFPGGGSGELFF
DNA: TGCGCCAGCAGCTTCCCAGGGGGCGGATCCGGGGAGCTGTTTTTT

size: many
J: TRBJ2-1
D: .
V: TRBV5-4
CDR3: CASSLGLAQSYNEQFF
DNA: TGTGCCAGCAGCTTGGGCCTAGCGCAATCCTACAATGAGCAGTTCTTC

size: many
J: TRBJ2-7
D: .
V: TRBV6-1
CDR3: CASSVEGRNEQYF
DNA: TGTGCCAGCAGTGTGGAGGGCCGGAACGAGCAGTACTTC

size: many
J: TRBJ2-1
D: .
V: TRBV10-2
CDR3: CASQKSYNEQFF
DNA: TGCGCCAGCCAGAAATCCTACAATGAGCAGTTCTTC

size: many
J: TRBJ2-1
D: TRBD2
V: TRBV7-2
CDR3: CASSFSSGSSYNEQFF
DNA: TGTGCCAGCAGCTTCAGTAGCGGGAGTTCCTACAATGAGCAGTTCTTC

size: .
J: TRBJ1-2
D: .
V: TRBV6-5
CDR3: CASRNRRSNSNYGYTF
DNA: TGTGCCAGCAGAAACAGGAGATCCAACTCAAACTATGGCTACACCTTC

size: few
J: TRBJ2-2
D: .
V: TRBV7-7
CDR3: CASSFQAGITGELFF
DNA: TGTGCCAGCAGCTTCCAGGCCGGGATAACCGGGGAGCTGTTTTTT

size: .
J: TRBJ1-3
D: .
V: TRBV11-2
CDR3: CASSLRTVDSGNTIYF
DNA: TGTGCCAGCAGCCTACGGACAGTCGACTCTGGAAACACCATATATTTT

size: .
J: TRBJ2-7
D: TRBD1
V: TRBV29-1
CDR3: CSFSRTGGYEQYF
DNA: TGCAGCTTCTCGAGGACAGGGGGTTACGAGCAGTACTTC

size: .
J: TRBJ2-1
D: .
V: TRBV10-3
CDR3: CAISDSHEQFF
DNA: TGTGCCATCAGTGATTCACATGAGCAGTTCTTC

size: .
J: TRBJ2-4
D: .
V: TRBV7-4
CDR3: CASTPSHREVDKNIQYF
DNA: TGTGCCAGCACACCATCCCACAGGGAAGTGGACAAAAACATTCAGTACTTC

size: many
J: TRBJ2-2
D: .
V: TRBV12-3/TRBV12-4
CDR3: CASNTLGPIVAGELFF
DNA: TGTGCCAGTAATACCCTCGGGCCTATAGTCGCCGGGGAGCTGTTTTTT

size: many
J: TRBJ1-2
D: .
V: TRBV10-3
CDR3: CAITQEGYYGYTF
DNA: TGTGCCATCACCCAAGAGGGATACTATGGCTACACCTTC

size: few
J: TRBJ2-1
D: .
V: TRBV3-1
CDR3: CASSQDRLAHNEQFF
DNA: TGTGCCAGCAGCCAAGATAGGCTAGCTCACAATGAGCAGTTCTTC

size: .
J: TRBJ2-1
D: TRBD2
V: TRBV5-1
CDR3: CASSSGLAGINEQFF
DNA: TGCGCCAGCAGCTCGGGACTAGCGGGTATCAATGAGCAGTTCTTC

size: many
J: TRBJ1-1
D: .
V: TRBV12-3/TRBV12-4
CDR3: CASSPRQEVRAFF
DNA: TGTGCCAGCAGTCCCCGACAGGAGGTGCGGGCTTTCTTT

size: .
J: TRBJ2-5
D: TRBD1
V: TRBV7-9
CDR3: CASSSSRTGGETQYF
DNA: TGTGCCAGCAGCTCCTCCAGGACAGGGGGAGAGACCCAGTACTTC

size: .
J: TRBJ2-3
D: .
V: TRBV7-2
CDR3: CASSLGGGAPGTDTQYF
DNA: TGTGCCAGCAGCTTAGGGGGCGGGGCTCCGGGCACAGATACGCAGTATTTT

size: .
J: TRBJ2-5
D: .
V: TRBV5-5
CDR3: CASSRQPPTGQPTEQETQYF
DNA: TGTGCCAGCAGTCGACAGCCCCCAACCGGACAGCCAACCGAACAAGAGACCCAGTACTTC

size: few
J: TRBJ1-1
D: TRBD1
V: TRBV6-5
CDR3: CASSYLSTGHTEAFF
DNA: TGTGCCAGCAGTTACCTATCGACAGGGCATACTGAAGCTTTCTTT

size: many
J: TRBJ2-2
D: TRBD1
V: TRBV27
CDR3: CASCSRARQGDTGELFF
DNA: TGTGCCAGTTGTTCCAGGGCCCGACAGGGGGACACCGGGGAGCTGTTTTTT

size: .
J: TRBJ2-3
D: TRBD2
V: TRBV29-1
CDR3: CSVETPGGPDTQYF
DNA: TGCAGCGTTGAAACCCCGGGGGGGCCAGATACGCAGTATTTT

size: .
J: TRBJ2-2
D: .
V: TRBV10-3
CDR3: CAIGEASGELFF
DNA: TGTGCCATCGGGGAGGCGTCCGGGGAGCTGTTTTTT